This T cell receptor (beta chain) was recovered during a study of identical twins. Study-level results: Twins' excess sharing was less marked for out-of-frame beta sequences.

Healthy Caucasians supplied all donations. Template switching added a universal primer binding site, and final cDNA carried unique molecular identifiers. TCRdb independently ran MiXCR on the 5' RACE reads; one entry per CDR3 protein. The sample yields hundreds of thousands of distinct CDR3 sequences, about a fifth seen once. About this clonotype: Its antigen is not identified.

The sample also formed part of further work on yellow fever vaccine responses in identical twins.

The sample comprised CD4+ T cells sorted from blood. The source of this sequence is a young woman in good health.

DNA of the CDR3: TGTGCCAGCAGTTCGGGGCAGGGCAGTGAGCAGTTCTTC. Its protein is CASSSGQGSEQFF. V usage is TRBV12-3 or TRBV12-4 and J usage is TRBJ2-1; the D call may be TRBD1 or TRBD2 (5 bases each). Trimming removed 4 bases from V and 9 bases from J, with 13 bases in between. The CDR3 sequence is 13 residues long.